Detailed here is one TCR beta chain. Its antigen is unknown. No base quality information exists; no much larger clone differs at one position. Hyperthyroidism patients were newly diagnosed, with disease duration under 2 months, and aged 18 to 65 years. The study excluded patients with uncontrolled infections, other autoimmune diseases, pregnancy or lactation. Diagnoses were based on clinical symptoms, serum thyroxine and TRAb, thyroid ultrasound and orbital computed tomography. Blood from progressor patients was drawn when they were first diagnosed with hyperthyroidism, before any ophthalmopathy symptoms appeared. PBMCs were separated from 8 to 10 ml of fresh peripheral blood using Ficoll-Paque density gradient centrifugation. Progressor patients were first diagnosed with Graves' hyperthyroidism and then developed ophthalmopathy during follow-up. Total RNA was extracted with Trizol reagent, and quality was checked on an Agilent 2100 Bioanalyzer.

V lost 3 bases and J lost 2 bases; the stretch between them is 12 bases long. The germline V gene gives CDR1 as MDHEN and CDR2 as SYDVKM. The CDR3 measures 15 amino acids from cysteine to phenylalanine. The CDR3 DNA has 45 bases and is translated from base 1. The data originate from a study of T cells in Graves' hyperthyroidism and ophthalmopathy (dated by TCRdb to between 2018 and 2021). Regarding the complete study: Peripheral blood was sampled at the time of initial diagnosis, prior to any treatment. The paper describes TCR Vbeta CDR3 sequencing of 140 or so peripheral blood samples, made up of about 41 ophthalmopathy patients, approximately 76 hyperthyroidism patients and 17 progressor patients. For training and testing, the approximately 97 patients in the discovery cohort were randomly divided in a 7:3 ratio. A discovery cohort of approximately 97 patients, roughly 40 with Graves' ophthalmopathy and 55 to 60 with stable Graves' hyperthyroidism, was used to find distinguishing TCR V-J signatures. Prospective prediction of ophthalmopathy was tested in an independent validation cohort of under 20 hyperthyroidism patients and 17 patients who later progressed to ophthalmopathy. Following sampling, methimazole starting at 30 mg daily was given to hyperthyroidism patients, and high-dose intravenous methylprednisolone was given to ophthalmopathy patients. In several Graves' hyperthyroidism patients, the study also compared T-cell repertoires from thyroid tissue with T-cell repertoires from blood.

What the research found in general, with its limitations: In validation, the model predicted progression to ophthalmopathy with around 71% sensitivity and around 72% specificity, a median of approximately 6.5 months before onset. In cross-validation, a model built on a 13 V-J signature told ophthalmopathy apart from stable hyperthyroidism with 87.88% sensitivity and about 81% specificity, and in testing the same model reached 80%/75%. No statistical method was used to set the sample size in advance, and investigators knew the group allocation. Most expanded thyroid clonotypes (frequency above 0.001) were also found in blood, which suggests that blood repertoires may mirror thyroid immune responses.

TCR beta CDR3 regions were amplified from RNA transcripts. A first-round RT-PCR of the TCR CDR3 used the HTBI primer set with the Qiagen OneStep RT-PCR kit. Libraries were constructed in a second round of multiplex PCR, after which size selection and purification were performed. The libraries were sequenced on an Illumina HiSeq2000 using paired-end 100 bp reads. The authors' analysis ran thus. SOAPnuke was used to process the raw data, with reads discarded if the reads contained adapters or uncalled bases, had a mean Phred below 15, or lacked an exact constant-primer or identifier match. High-quality paired reads were merged with COPE v1.2.5, and unique nucleotide sequences were defined as clonotypes. Clonotypes were aligned to IMGT TRBV, TRBD and TRBJ reference segments using MiTCR v1.1. Only V-J combinations with frequency above 0.0001, covering 99% to 99.2% of repertoires, were analysed. The TCS score was defined as F50 (clonal expansion) divided by E x V (chaos), with BLOSUM62-based TCRdist calculated between CDR3 peptides within each V-J. Welch's t-statistics and random forest reduced roughly 540 V-J features to about 12, which were used in a naive Bayes classifier (R e1071). Clones were called with MiXCR by TCRdb after fastp trimmed the public reads at Q25, and only in-frame beta chains were retained. Rows matching on CDR3 protein sequence are summarized as one entry with the most common DNA and genes. The V and J calls and clone size are TCRdb's, not the authors'. For this sample there are 250,000 or so distinct CDR3 sequences; about 15% appear just once. The top ten hold around 31% of the sample.

The sequence was collected from a woman aged 50 to 60 with Graves' hyperthyroidism that later progressed to Graves' ophthalmopathy. The receptor chain draws on TRBV28 and TRBJ2-3; tentative D gene TRBD1, with 5 bases matching. The sample taken for sequencing was blood. At the DNA level, the sequence is TGTGCCAGCAGTTTTTGGCAGGGATTCACAGATACGCAGTATTTT. Its translation reads: CASSFWQGFTDTQYF.